This TCR beta chain was profiled in a study of T cells in Graves' hyperthyroidism and ophthalmopathy. About the research overall: It was at initial diagnosis, before any treatment, that peripheral blood was collected.

Amplified TCR beta CDR3 regions came from RNA transcripts. The HTBI primer set drove a first-round RT-PCR of the TCR CDR3. TCRdb called the multiplex PCR reads again in MiXCR, with one record for every CDR3 protein. The table shows about 600,000 distinct CDR3 sequences, with 14% occurring only once. This clonotype was seen more than once but under ten times. Ophthalmopathy patients showed a Clinical Activity Score of at least 3, NOSPECS grade of at least 4 and duration under 3 months. The sequenced sample consisted of blood. This TCR came from a woman between 45 and 60 years old with Graves' ophthalmopathy.

CDR3 DNA sequence: TGTGCCAGCTCACCGACTCCCCTATCCAGGACAAACTATGGCTACACCTTC. Protein product: CASSPTPLSRTNYGYTF. This chain joins TRBV18 and TRBJ1-2; possible D gene TRBD1, 5 bases. Deletions cut 3 bases from V and 2 bases from J, with 19 bases between. The CDR3 spans 17 residues. Germline assignment: CDR1 KGHSH and CDR2 LQKENI.